The 24 T cell receptor beta chains given below trace back to one sample, sequenced in a study of cytomegalovirus exposure and HLA in healthy donors. In the PCR, 60 Vbeta and 13 Jbeta primers were used. Generated by immunoSEQ multiplex PCR, the TCRdb table keeps only in-frame clones and is missing some. The sample lists 150,000 or so clones, roughly four fifths occurring once. Sequenced: PBMCs. The receptor set was obtained from a female donor in good health and CMV-seronegative.

The chain combines TRBV7-3 with TRBJ2-7, with 7 nucleotides matching TRBD1. CDR3 length equals 12 residues. Losses at the gene ends were 5 bases for V and 6 bases for J; bases not matched to a gene: 4. The germline gives CDR1 SGHTA, CDR2 FQGTGA. The CDR3 is CASSPDRVEQYF. The DNA for the CDR3 is TGTGCCAGCAGCCCCGACAGGGTCGAGCAGTACTTC.

The chain combines TRBV10-3 with TRBJ2-6, with D tentatively TRBD1 (6 bases). The germline gives CDR1 ENHRY, CDR2 SYGVKD. V shed 8 bases and J shed 0 bases, with 11 bases lying between them. The CDR3 is 15 residues long. In DNA, the CDR3 is TGTGCCATCGAACCGACAGGCTCTGGGGCCAACGTCCTGACTTTC. Translating it yields CAIEPTGSGANVLTF.

This chain uses TRBV25-1 with TRBJ2-6; D unresolved. Germline V gives CDR1 MGHDK, CDR2 SYGVNS. This CDR3 is built from 16 residues. The V and J ends lost 4 bases and 0 bases respectively, with 10 bases between them. The CDR3 sequence is CASSGSALSGANVLTF. The CDR3 nucleotides are TGTGCCAGCAGTGGGTCCGCGCTCTCTGGGGCCAACGTCCTGACTTTC.

The J gene is TRBJ1-4, the V gene TRBV28; tentatively, D is TRBD1 (5 bases). Germline values: CDR1 MDHEN, CDR2 SYDVKM. The CDR3 covers 15 residues. Trimming took 4 bases from V and 4 from J, leaving 13 bases between them. The CDR3 sequence is CASSWGTGGNEKLFF. CDR3 nucleotide sequence: TGTGCCAGCAGTTGGGGTACGGGGGGTAATGAAAAACTGTTTTTT.

This clone appeared once. One end of the junction is discordant with germline, which a read error may explain. The chain carries TRBV30 and TRBJ1-2; D call uncertain. CDR1 is GTSNPN and CDR2 is SVGIG in the germline V gene (reference sequence). The length of the CDR3 is 11 residues. In DNA form, the CDR3 reads TGTGCCTGGAGCCCGGGAGTTAGCGAGGCCTTC. Protein sequence: CAWSPGVSEAF.

V and J are TRBV15 and TRBJ2-7; 9 bases match TRBD2. Germline V lookup: CDR1 LNHNV, CDR2 YYDKDF (reference sequence). The V and J ends lost 0 bases and 7 bases, in that order; junction bases with no gene match: 10. The CDR3 is 16 residues long. The CDR3 spells CATSRDLGVAGEEQYF. CDR3 in DNA: TGTGCCACCAGCAGAGATTTGGGGGTAGCGGGGGAAGAGCAGTACTTC.

V and J are TRBV5-4 and TRBJ1-2; 7 bases are shared with TRBD1. V trimming: 2 bases; J trimming: 7 bases; junction bases outside the gene matches: 8. The CDR3 has 14 residues. The germline V gene has CDR1 SGHNT and CDR2 YYREEE (reference sequence). The CDR3 DNA is TGTGCCAGCAGCTTAGACGACAGGGAAGGTGGCTACACCTTC. Residues: CASSLDDREGGYTF.

This clone was picked up one time. This rearrangement joins TRBV5-1 to TRBJ1-1; a weak D match, TRBD1 (6 bases). V was trimmed by 0 bases and J by 4 bases, leaving 10 bases between them. Germline V gene lookup returns CDR1 SGHRS and CDR2 YFSETQ. The CDR3 is 14 residues long. For the CDR3, the DNA is TGCGCCAGCAGCTTGGGGACAGCCTCCACTGAAGCTTTCTTT. This codes for CASSLGTASTEAFF.

The gene calls are TRBV6-1 and TRBJ1-1; D ambiguous. CDR1 MNHNS and CDR2 SASEGT come from the germline V gene. The CDR3 runs 14 residues. Trimming stripped 0 bases from V and 5 bases from J, with 10 bases between. The DNA for the CDR3 is TGTGCCAGCAGTGAAGCGGGTTCAGGAACTGAAGCTTTCTTT. It encodes CASSEAGSGTEAFF.

A single count supports this clone. The chain uses TRBV18 and TRBJ1-6, with 7 bases fitting TRBD1. V shed 2 bases and J 6 bases; nucleotides not matched to a gene: 7. This CDR3 comprises 16 residues. Looked up from germline, CDR1 is KGHSH and CDR2 is LQKENI. The CDR3 DNA reads TGTGCCAGCTCACCAACGGGGACAGAGATTAATTCACCCCTCCACTTT. The encoded protein is CASSPTGTEINSPLHF.

V gene TRBV4-3 combines with J gene TRBJ1-1; TRBD1 agrees at 7 bases. Per the germline V gene, CDR1 is LGHNA and CDR2 is YSLEER. The CDR3 runs 15 residues. The V segment lost 7 bases and the J segment 1 base; nucleotides outside the gene matches: 9. The CDR3, as DNA: TGCGCCAGCACATTCGCCAGGGGGTCGAACACTGAAGCTTTCTTT. The encoded protein is CASTFARGSNTEAFF.

The chain recombines TRBV19 with TRBJ1-1; 8 bases map to TRBD1. CDR1 is LNHDA and CDR2 is SQIVND in the germline V gene (reference sequence). The V and J ends lost 5 bases and 0 bases, in that order; junction bases with no gene match: 2. The CDR3 has 14 amino acids. The CDR3 region is CASSSQGVNTEAFF. As DNA, the CDR3 is TGTGCCAGTAGTTCACAGGGGGTGAACACTGAAGCTTTCTTT.

This sequence joins TRBV5-4 and TRBJ2-7, with 10 nucleotides matching TRBD2. Germline CDR1 reads SGHNT; CDR2 reads YYREEE (reference sequence). Trimming cost V 4 bases and J 2 bases; bases outside gene matches: 6. The CDR3 consists of 15 residues. In DNA form, the CDR3 reads TGTGCCAGCAGCCCCAGCAGCGGGAGGGCCTACGAGCAGTACTTC. Its translation: CASSPSSGRAYEQYF.

The CDR3 DNA follows: TGTGCCAGCAGCCGCAGGACTAGCGGGGGGGCGGAGCAAGAGACCCAGTACTTC. Amino acids: CASSRRTSGGAEQETQYF. The V and J genes are TRBV7-3 and TRBJ2-5; 15 bases align to TRBD2. The CDR3 extends over 18 amino acids. Per the germline V gene, CDR1 is SGHTA and CDR2 is FQGTGA. Trimming cost V 5 bases and J 2 bases; bases outside gene matches: 9.

The rearrangement links TRBV5-1 to TRBJ2-1, with 9 positions matching TRBD2. With 4 bases clipped from V and 2 bases from J, the junction kept 7 bases outside the gene matches. The CDR3 spans 16 residues. Per germline, CDR1 SGHRS and CDR2 YFSETQ. CDR3 in DNA: TGCGCCAGCAGCGAAGGAATAGCGGGAGCCTACAATGAGCAGTTCTTC. It specifies CASSEGIAGAYNEQFF.

The rearrangement joins TRBV6-1 to TRBJ1-1; D is undetermined. This CDR3 is built from 13 residues. V lost 10 bases, J lost 0 bases, and 12 bases lay in between. Germline V gene lookup returns CDR1 MNHNS and CDR2 SASEGT. CDR3 in amino acids: CANSLEVNTEAFF. CDR3 nucleotide sequence: TGTGCCAACTCCTTAGAGGTGAACACTGAAGCTTTCTTT.

The J gene is TRBJ1-1, the V gene TRBV27, with D possibly TRBD1 on 5 matching bases. The ends were cut back, 4 bases at V and 0 bases at J, with 12 bases in the middle. Per the germline V gene, CDR1 is MNHEY and CDR2 is SMNVEV (reference sequence). This CDR3 has 15 amino acids. The CDR3 spells CASSWSAGLNTEAFF. Written as DNA, the CDR3 is TGTGCCAGCAGTTGGTCTGCAGGGTTGAACACTGAAGCTTTCTTT.

The chain employs TRBV2 and TRBJ1-3; no clear D gene. CDR3 length: 11 amino acids. V was trimmed by 4 bases and J by 4 bases, leaving 2 bases between them. The germline CDR1 and CDR2 sequences are SNHLY and FYNNEI. CDR3 region: CASSVGNTIYF. The CDR3 DNA is TGTGCCAGCAGTGTAGGAAACACCATATATTTT.

This chain connects TRBV7-9 to TRBJ1-2; D is unresolved. Germline CDR1 reads SEHNR; CDR2 reads FQNEAQ (reference sequence). V lost 5 bases, J lost 2 bases, and 12 bases lay in between. The CDR3 spans 14 residues. DNA of the CDR3: TGTGCCAGCAGCCCCGAGCCACCGAACTATGGCTACACCTTC. This encodes CASSPEPPNYGYTF.

This sequence joins TRBV10-3 and TRBJ2-7; a weak D match, TRBD1 (6 bases). The germline V and J ends were trimmed by 8 bases and 5 bases, with 13 bases remaining between them. From germline, CDR1 is ENHRY and CDR2 SYGVKD. CDR3 length: 12 amino acids. The CDR3 DNA reads as TGTGCCATCTCCTCACAGGGCCACGAGCAGTACTTC. The encoded protein is CAISSQGHEQYF.

This clone has only a few counts. V usage is TRBV5-6 and J usage is TRBJ2-7; 10 nucleotides agree with TRBD2. Per the germline V gene, CDR1 is SGHDT and CDR2 is YYEEEE. There are 16 residues in the CDR3. After removal of 0 bases from V and 0 bases from J, the junction contained 3 bases not matched to a gene. Written as DNA, the CDR3 is TGTGCCAGCAGCTTGGTATCTAGCGGGAGCTCCTACGAGCAGTACTTC. Its protein product is CASSLVSSGSSYEQYF.

V and J are TRBV29-1 and TRBJ2-7; 10 nucleotides agree with TRBD2. V lost 3 bases and J lost 6; bases outside the gene matches: 14. This CDR3 comprises 16 residues. Germline V lookup: CDR1 SQVTM, CDR2 ANQGSEA. The CDR3 DNA reads TGCAGCGTTGATGATTGGGGTCTAGCGGGAGCCGGCGAGCAGTACTTC. Its translation is CSVDDWGLAGAGEQYF.

This clone was counted only a few times. The chain is built from TRBV5-1 and TRBJ2-7, with TRBD2 matching over 7 bases. V gave up 6 bases and J gave up 5 bases; unmatched junction bases: 17. The CDR3 runs to 16 residues. Per germline, CDR1 SGHRS and CDR2 YFSETQ. The CDR3, as DNA: TGCGCCAGCAAAGAAGCGGGAAGAATTTATGGCAACGAGCAGTACTTC. Protein sequence: CASKEAGRIYGNEQYF.

The chain recombines TRBV18 with TRBJ2-5; 7 positions match TRBD1. V gave up 3 bases and J gave up 2 bases; unmatched junction bases: 0. This CDR3 has 13 amino acids. Germline V gives CDR1 KGHSH, CDR2 LQKENI. The CDR3 loop is CASSPGQQETQYF. CDR3 nucleotides: TGTGCCAGCTCACCGGGACAGCAAGAGACCCAGTACTTC. The whole variable domain, remainder taken from reference TRBV18 and TRBJ2-5, is NAGVMQNPRHLVRRRGQEARLRCSPMKGHSHVYWYRQLPEEGLKFMVYLQKENIIDESGMPKERFSAEFPKEGPSILRIQQVVRGDSAAYFCASSPGQQETQYFGPGTRLLVL.